Shown below are 23 T cell receptor beta chains from a single sample sequenced in a study of T cell changes during pregnancy in multiple sclerosis. Generated by immunoSEQ multiplex PCR, the TCRdb table keeps only in-frame clones and is missing some. The sample holds roughly 99,000 clones, roughly 94% seen once. This specimen consisted of peripheral blood, obtained after pregnancy. These receptors were taken from a female donor in good health, enrolled as a control in a pregnancy study.

Written as DNA, the CDR3 is TGTGCCTGGAGGGGCGGAAACACCATATATTTT. Protein sequence: CAWRGGNTIYF. This chain links TRBV30 with TRBJ1-3; D is unclear. V lost 3 bases and J lost 4, with 4 bases in between. Per the germline V gene, CDR1 is GTSNPN and CDR2 is SVGIG (reference sequence). The CDR3 sequence is 11 residues long.

The J gene is TRBJ2-3, the V gene TRBV7-2; 10 positions match TRBD1. Per germline, CDR1 SGHTA and CDR2 FQGNSA. Unmatched junction bases numbered 6, after V lost 4 bases and J lost 5 bases. The CDR3 is 15 amino acids. CDR3 residues: CASSSTGTGVDTQYF. The CDR3 DNA reads TGTGCCAGCAGCTCTACCGGGACAGGGGTAGATACGCAGTATTTT.

This clone came up once. J is TRBJ1-3 and V is TRBV4-2; unclear D gene. The CDR3 runs 16 residues. Looked up from germline, CDR1 is LGHNA and CDR2 is YNFKEQ. Trimming cost V 0 bases and J 1 base, with 10 bases left between them. DNA for the CDR3: TGTGCCAGCAGCCAAGATGGTTCCACTTCTGGAAACACCATATATTTT. It codes for CASSQDGSTSGNTIYF.

V usage is TRBV4-2 and J usage is TRBJ2-5, with TRBD2 as a possible D gene (6 bases). The V end was cut by 0 bases, the J end by 1 base, with 12 bases between. The CDR3 is 16 amino acids. CDR1 is LGHNA and CDR2 is YNFKEQ in the germline V gene. For the CDR3, the DNA is TGTGCCAGCAGCCAAGAAGGGGCTAGCGTCCAAGAGACCCAGTACTTC. Translated, it gives CASSQEGASVQETQYF.

The V and J genes are TRBV5-1 and TRBJ1-1; perhaps TRBD1 as D (6 bases). This CDR3 is built from 14 residues. The germline V gene encodes CDR1 SGHRS and CDR2 YFSETQ. The ends were cut back, 0 bases at V and 1 base at J, with 7 bases in the middle. The CDR3 here is CASSLEDRNTEAFF. CDR3 in DNA: TGCGCCAGCAGCTTGGAGGACAGGAACACTGAAGCTTTCTTT.

In this sample, this clone turned up once. This rearrangement joins TRBV4-2 to TRBJ2-1, with 11 bases aligning to TRBD2. The junction had 7 bases not matched to a gene; V was cut back by 3 bases and J by 3 bases. The CDR3 loop spans 17 amino acids. The germline gives CDR1 LGHNA, CDR2 YNFKEQ. CDR3 protein: CASSQQIGTSGYNEQFF. The CDR3, as DNA: TGTGCCAGCAGCCAGCAAATCGGGACTAGCGGCTACAATGAGCAGTTCTTC.

The V gene is TRBV10-3, the J gene TRBJ2-7, with TRBD1 matching 9 bases. From germline, CDR1 is ENHRY and CDR2 SYGVKD. This CDR3 has 14 amino acids. With V trimmed by 2 bases and J by 4 bases, 3 bases remained unmatched. CDR3 nucleotide sequence: TGTGCCATCAGTGAGACAGGGGGCTTGTACGAGCAGTACTTC. This gives the protein CAISETGGLYEQYF.

Comment on this clone: At the DNA level, this CDR3 is encoded by other sequences in the same sample as well. The chain uses TRBV19 and TRBJ2-2; D not resolved. The CDR3 sequence is 14 residues long. CDR1 is LNHDA and CDR2 is SQIVND in the germline V gene (reference sequence). V lost 1 base, J lost 1 base, and 4 bases lay in between. CDR3 DNA: TGTGCCAGTAGTATAGCAGGGAACACCGGGGAGCTGTTTTTT. Translating gives CASSIAGNTGELFF. Supplemented by reference TRBV19 and TRBJ2-2, the full variable domain reads DGGITQSPKYLFRKEGQNVTLSCEQNLNHDAMYWYRQDPGQGLRLIYYSQIVNDFQKGDIAEGYSVSREKKESFPLTVTSAQKNPTAFYLCASSIAGNTGELFFGEGSRLTVL.

This rearrangement joins TRBV2 to TRBJ2-7, with TRBD2 matching over 15 bases. Germline V gene sequence: CDR1 SNHLY, CDR2 FYNNEI. This CDR3 is 20 amino acids long. V was pared by 10 bases and J by 3 bases, with 22 bases of the junction left unmatched. CDR3 nucleotide sequence: TGTGCCACCTTCACAGAGACCGCCGGGACTAGCGGGAGGCGCCTCTACGAGCAGTACTTC. Protein: CATFTETAGTSGRRLYEQYF.

The V gene is TRBV27, the J gene TRBJ1-1; no reliable D call. Germline lookup yields CDR1 MNHEY and CDR2 SMNVEV (reference sequence). The CDR3 has 13 amino acids. V lost 4 bases, J lost 1 base, and 7 bases lay in between. CDR3 amino acids: CASSSQKNTEAFF. DNA of the CDR3: TGTGCCAGCAGTTCTCAGAAGAACACTGAAGCTTTCTTT.

This chain connects TRBV25-1 to TRBJ2-3; a weak D match, TRBD2 (5 bases). The CDR3 covers 15 residues. Trimming stripped 2 bases from V and 3 bases from J, with 12 bases between. The germline gives CDR1 MGHDK, CDR2 SYGVNS. The CDR3 sequence: CASSEALSGTDTQYF. The CDR3 DNA is TGTGCCAGCAGTGAAGCGTTAAGCGGAACAGATACGCAGTATTTT.

V is TRBV21-1 and J is TRBJ1-5; TRBD1 is the table's D call and was not checked against the DNA. TRBV21-1 is a documented pseudogene. This CDR3 comprises 17 residues. The DNA of the CDR3 is TGTGCCAGCAGCAAATTAAGGCGGCGCAGGGGACATCAGCCCCAGCATTTT. As protein: CASSKLRRRRGHQPQHF.

This sequence joins TRBV7-9 and TRBJ1-2; the match to TRBD1 covers 8 bases. Germline values: CDR1 SEHNR, CDR2 FQNEAQ (reference sequence). J lost 7 bases, V lost 4 bases, and 11 bases had no gene match. The length of the CDR3 is 15 residues. CDR3 loop: CASSSRTDRAIGYTF. DNA of the CDR3: TGTGCCAGCAGCTCCCGTACGGACAGGGCGATTGGCTACACCTTC.

The chain uses TRBV2 and TRBJ2-2; 9 nucleotides match TRBD2. Unmatched junction bases numbered 10, after V lost 5 bases and J lost 6 bases. This CDR3 spans 16 amino acids. CDR1 and CDR2 from the germline V gene are SNHLY and FYNNEI. The CDR3 DNA is TGTGCCAGCAGTTACCCGGGACTAGCTGGGGCCGGGGAGCTGTTTTTT. It encodes CASSYPGLAGAGELFF.

The rearrangement uses TRBV15 and TRBJ2-7; D is possibly TRBD2 (6 bases). Germline V gene lookup returns CDR1 LNHNV and CDR2 YYDKDF (reference sequence). V was shortened by 1 base and J by 5 bases, with 15 bases between the two germline ends. There are 15 residues in the CDR3. In DNA, the CDR3 is TGTGCCACCAGCAGAGGGGATCGGGAGATCGACGAGCAGTACTTC. Translated: CATSRGDREIDEQYF.

The rearrangement joins TRBV5-1 to TRBJ1-1; maybe TRBD1 (6 bases). Germline CDR1 is SGHRS and CDR2 is YFSETQ. CDR3 size: 14 residues. V was pared by 4 bases and J by 2 bases, with 12 bases between. CDR3 loop: CASSPGTSNTEAFF. The CDR3 nucleotides are TGCGCCAGCAGCCCCGGGACATCTAACACTGAAGCTTTCTTT. The whole variable domain, filled in from reference TRBV5-1 and TRBJ1-1, reads KAGVTQTPRYLIKTRGQQVTLSCSPISGHRSVSWYQQTPGQGLQFLFEYFSETQRNKGNFPGRFSGRQFSNSRSEMNVSTLELGDSALYLCASSPGTSNTEAFFGQGTRLTVV.

Here the CDR3 DNA reads TGTGCCAGCAGCCCTCTCCGGGCTAGCGATGGGGAGACCCAGTACTTC. Translating gives CASSPLRASDGETQYF. This rearrangement joins TRBV14 to TRBJ2-5; D perhaps matches TRBD2 (6 bases). Germline loops: CDR1 SGHDN, CDR2 FVKESK. Trimming shortened V by 4 bases and J by 5 bases, and 20 bases separated the two germline ends. This CDR3 has 16 residues.

This chain joins TRBV9 and TRBJ1-4, with 7 bases fitting TRBD1. CDR1 and CDR2 (germline): SGDLS, YYNGEE. Germline trimming cut 0 bases from V and 8 bases from J; bases unmatched to any gene: 13. This CDR3 is 17 amino acids long. CDR3 nucleotide sequence: TGTGCCAGCAGCGTAGGGATACTAGGGGGCCATGGCGAAAAACTGTTTTTT. This gives the protein CASSVGILGGHGEKLFF. Drawing the rest from reference TRBV9 and TRBJ1-4, the complete variable domain is DSGVTQTPKHLITATGQRVTLRCSPRSGDLSVYWYQQSLDQGLQFLIQYYNGEERAKGNILERFSAQQFPDLHSELNLSSLELGDSALYFCASSVGILGGHGEKLFFGSGTQLSVL.

This clone has just one count. The rearrangement joins TRBV5-1 to TRBJ2-1; 13 bases match TRBD2. This CDR3 has 16 amino acids. Germline V lookup: CDR1 SGHRS, CDR2 YFSETQ. The trim removed 0 bases at V and 7 bases at J, leaving 4 bases unmatched. CDR3 nucleotides: TGCGCCAGCAGCTTGGGATGGACTAGCGGGAGTAATGAGCAGTTCTTC. It is translated as CASSLGWTSGSNEQFF.

The chain employs TRBV25-1 and TRBJ2-7, with 8 nucleotides matching TRBD1. CDR1 is MGHDK and CDR2 is SYGVNS in the germline V gene. CDR3 size: 14 residues. Trimming took 4 bases from V and 3 from J; bases not matched to a gene: 5. DNA for the CDR3: TGTGCCAGCAGTGGGGACAGGCTCTACTACGAGCAGTACTTC. Translated: CASSGDRLYYEQYF.

At least ten counts were recorded for this clone. The chain recombines TRBV6-4 with TRBJ2-3; D gene uncertain. There are 14 residues in the CDR3. Germline V gives CDR1 MRHNA, CDR2 SNTAGT. V lost 4 bases, J lost 0 bases, and 8 bases lay in between. The CDR3 spells CASSVTASTDTQYF. In DNA, the CDR3 is TGTGCCAGCAGTGTGACTGCTAGCACAGATACGCAGTATTTT.

This chain joins TRBV5-6 and TRBJ2-1, with D perhaps TRBD2 (5 bases). Germline CDR1 is SGHDT and CDR2 is YYEEEE. Deletions cut 0 bases from V and 1 base from J, with 11 bases between. CDR3 length equals 16 residues. CDR3 amino acids: CASSLELGGSYNEQFF. The CDR3 DNA reads as TGTGCCAGCAGCTTGGAGCTGGGCGGGTCCTACAATGAGCAGTTCTTC.

The chain employs TRBV6-5 and TRBJ2-3; tentative D call: TRBD2 (5 bases). The ends were cut back, 4 bases at V and 1 base at J, with 12 bases in the middle. Germline V gene lookup returns CDR1 MNHEY and CDR2 SVGAGI. The CDR3 length is 15 residues. The CDR3 loop reads CASSSDSTGTDTQYF. The CDR3, as DNA: TGTGCCAGCAGTTCGGACTCTACCGGCACAGATACGCAGTATTTT.